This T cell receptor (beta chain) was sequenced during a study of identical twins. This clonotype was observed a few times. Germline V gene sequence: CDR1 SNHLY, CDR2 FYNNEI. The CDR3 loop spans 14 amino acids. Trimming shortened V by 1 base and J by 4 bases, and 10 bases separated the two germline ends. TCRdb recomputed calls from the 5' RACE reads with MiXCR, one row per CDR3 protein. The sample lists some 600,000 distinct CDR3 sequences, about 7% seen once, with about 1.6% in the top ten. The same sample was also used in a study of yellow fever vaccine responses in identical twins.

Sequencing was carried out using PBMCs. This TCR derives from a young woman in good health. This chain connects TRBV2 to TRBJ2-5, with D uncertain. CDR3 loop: CASSEGVNPETQYF. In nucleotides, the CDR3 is TGTGCCAGCAGTGAAGGGGTTAACCCAGAGACCCAGTACTTC.